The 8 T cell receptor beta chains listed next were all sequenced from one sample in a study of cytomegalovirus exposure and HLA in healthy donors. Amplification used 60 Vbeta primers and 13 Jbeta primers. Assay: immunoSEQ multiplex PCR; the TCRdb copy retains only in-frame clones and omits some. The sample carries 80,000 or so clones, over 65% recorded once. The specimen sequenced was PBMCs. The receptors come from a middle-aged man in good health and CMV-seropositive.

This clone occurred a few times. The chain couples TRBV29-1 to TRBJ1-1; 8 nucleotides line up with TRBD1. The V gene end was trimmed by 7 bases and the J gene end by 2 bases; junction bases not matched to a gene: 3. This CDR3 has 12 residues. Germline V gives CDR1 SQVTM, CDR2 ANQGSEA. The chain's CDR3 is CSAGGFNTEAFF. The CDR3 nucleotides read TGCAGCGCAGGGGGCTTCAACACTGAAGCTTTCTTT.

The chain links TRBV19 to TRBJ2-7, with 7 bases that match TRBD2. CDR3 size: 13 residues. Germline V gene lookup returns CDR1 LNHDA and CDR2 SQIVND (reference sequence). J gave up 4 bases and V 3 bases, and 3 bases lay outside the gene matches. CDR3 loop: CASSIVSGYEQYF. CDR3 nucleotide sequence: TGTGCCAGTAGTATCGTTAGCGGGTACGAGCAGTACTTC.

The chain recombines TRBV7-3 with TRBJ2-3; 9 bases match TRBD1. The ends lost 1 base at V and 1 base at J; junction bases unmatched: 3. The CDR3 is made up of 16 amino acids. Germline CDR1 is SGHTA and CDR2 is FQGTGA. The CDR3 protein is CASSLNRTGGTDTQYF. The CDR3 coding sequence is TGTGCCAGCAGCTTAAATAGGACAGGGGGCACAGATACGCAGTATTTT.

The CDR3, as DNA: TGCGCCAGCAGCTTGGCCGAATCGGGAGGTTTTAATGAGCAGTTCTTC. It specifies CASSLAESGGFNEQFF. The genes are TRBV5-1 and TRBJ2-1, with 7 bases matching TRBD2. The CDR3 is made up of 16 amino acids. V lost 0 bases and J lost 7; bases outside the gene matches: 10. Germline V CDR1 and CDR2: SGHRS, YFSETQ.

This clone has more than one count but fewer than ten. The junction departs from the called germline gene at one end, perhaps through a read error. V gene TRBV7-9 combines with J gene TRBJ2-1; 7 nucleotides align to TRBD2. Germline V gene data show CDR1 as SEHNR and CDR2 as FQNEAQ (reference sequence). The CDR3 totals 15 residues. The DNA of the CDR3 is TGTTCCAGCACCCAGCAGGGAGGGTTCGACAATGAGCAGTTCTTC. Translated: CSSTQQGGFDNEQFF.

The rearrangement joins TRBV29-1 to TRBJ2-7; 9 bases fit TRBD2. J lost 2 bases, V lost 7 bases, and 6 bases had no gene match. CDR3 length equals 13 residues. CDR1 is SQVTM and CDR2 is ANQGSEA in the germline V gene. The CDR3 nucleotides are TGCAGCGCCGGACTAGCGCAAACCTACGAGCAGTACTTC. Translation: CSAGLAQTYEQYF.

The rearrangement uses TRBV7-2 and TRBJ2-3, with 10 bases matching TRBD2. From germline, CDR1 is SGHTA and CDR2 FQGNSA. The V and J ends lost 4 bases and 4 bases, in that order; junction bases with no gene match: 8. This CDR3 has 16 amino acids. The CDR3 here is CASSSQAGGPPDTQYF. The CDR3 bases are TGTGCCAGCAGCTCCCAAGCGGGAGGGCCCCCAGATACGCAGTATTTT.

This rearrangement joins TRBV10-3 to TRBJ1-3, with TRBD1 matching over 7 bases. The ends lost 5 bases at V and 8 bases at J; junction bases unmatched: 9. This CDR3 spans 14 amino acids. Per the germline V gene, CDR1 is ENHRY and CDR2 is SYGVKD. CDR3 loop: CAISRGGLRDTIYF. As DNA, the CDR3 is TGTGCCATCAGTCGAGGGGGCCTAAGGGACACCATATATTTT.